What follows are 21 T cell receptor beta chains derived from one specimen sequenced in a study of early T cells in non-severe SARS-CoV-2 infection. TCRdb recomputed calls from the 5' RACE reads with MiXCR, one row per CDR3 protein. In the table there are 20,000 to 25,000 distinct CDR3 sequences, around 4.8% of which are singletons. The sequenced material came from whole blood. The receptors were gathered from an adult who was a healthcare worker with PCR-confirmed SARS-CoV-2 infection or an uninfected control (not recorded which).

The chain employs TRBV19 and TRBJ1-4; D is ambiguous. This CDR3 region has 14 residues. The germline V gene encodes CDR1 LNHDA and CDR2 SQIVND (reference sequence). V lost 2 bases and J lost 5, with 9 bases in between. CDR3 sequence (DNA): TGTGCCAGTAGTATATGGGCAGGCAATGAAAAACTGTTTTTT. Amino acid sequence: CASSIWAGNEKLFF.

The gene calls are TRBV20-1 and TRBJ2-3, with TRBD2 identical over 10 bases. Losses at the gene ends were 7 bases for V and 5 bases for J; bases not matched to a gene: 24. There are 19 residues in the CDR3. Germline V lookup: CDR1 DFQATT, CDR2 SNEGSKA (reference sequence). The CDR3 region is CSVQAWGSGASGSRDTQYF. CDR3 nucleotides: TGCAGTGTTCAAGCCTGGGGGAGTGGGGCTAGCGGGAGCCGAGATACGCAGTATTTT.

This clonotype appeared a few times. The chain couples TRBV29-1 to TRBJ1-2; the match to TRBD1 covers 7 bases. Germline V lookup: CDR1 SQVTM, CDR2 ANQGSEA. The CDR3 contains 14 residues. V lost 1 base, J lost 4 bases, and 6 bases stayed unmatched. The CDR3 bases are TGCAGCGTTGAAGGTCCTGGACAGGTCTATGGCTACACCTTC. It specifies CSVEGPGQVYGYTF. The complete variable domain, with remaining parts taken from reference TRBV29-1 and TRBJ1-2, reads SAVISQKPSRDICQRGTSLTIQCQVDSQVTMMFWYRQQPGQSLTLIATANQGSEATYESGFVIDKFPISRPNLTFSTLTVSNMSPEDSSIYLCSVEGPGQVYGYTFGSGTRLTVV.

Ten or more counts support this clonotype. This chain uses TRBV27 with TRBJ1-5, with 7 bases aligning to TRBD1. The V segment lost 5 bases and the J segment 0 bases; nucleotides outside the gene matches: 7. The CDR3 is 16 residues long. CDR1 is MNHEY, CDR2 SMNVEV, per germline (reference sequence). The chain's CDR3 is CASSMTGRYSNQPQHF. As DNA, the CDR3 is TGTGCCAGCAGTATGACAGGGCGGTATAGCAATCAGCCCCAGCATTTT.

This clonotype has ten or more counts. The chain is built from TRBV7-2 and TRBJ1-1; a possible D gene is TRBD1 (5 bases). V was pared by 2 bases and J by 1 base, with 11 bases between. Per the germline V gene, CDR1 is SGHTA and CDR2 is FQGNSA. The CDR3 runs 15 residues. The CDR3 here is CASSLSNTGNTEAFF. The CDR3 coding sequence is TGTGCCAGCAGCTTATCCAACACAGGGAACACTGAAGCTTTCTTT.

The sample holds many counts of this clonotype. This chain links TRBV5-1 with TRBJ1-4; unclear D gene. Per the germline V gene, CDR1 is SGHRS and CDR2 is YFSETQ. The CDR3 runs to 13 residues. V shed 6 bases and J shed 6 bases, with 12 bases lying between them. Here the CDR3 reads CASKNSPDEKLFF. The CDR3 coding sequence is TGCGCCAGCAAGAACAGTCCGGATGAAAAACTGTTTTTT.

In this sample, this clonotype turned up many times. The chain links TRBV10-1 to TRBJ1-2; D gene uncertain. The germline CDR1 and CDR2 sequences are WNHNN and SYGVQD (reference sequence). This CDR3 contains 12 residues. Trimming removed 3 bases at V and 3 bases at J, with 5 bases between. The CDR3 loop is CASSDGDYGYTF. CDR3 coding DNA: TGCGCCAGCAGTGACGGAGACTATGGCTACACCTTC.

This clonotype was seen at least ten times. J is TRBJ2-7 and V is TRBV18, with D uncertain. The V gene lost 1 base and the J gene lost 7 bases, with 11 bases spanning the gap. This CDR3 comprises 13 residues. The germline CDR1 and CDR2 sequences are KGHSH and LQKENI. The CDR3 is CASSPRNPGEQYF. Written as DNA, the CDR3 is TGTGCCAGCTCACCACGTAACCCTGGGGAGCAGTACTTC.

This clonotype was found many times. The V call is TRBV2, the J call TRBJ1-6, with 9 bases identical to TRBD1. Germline CDR1 is SNHLY and CDR2 is FYNNEI. The CDR3 extends over 15 amino acids. The V gene end was trimmed by 6 bases and the J gene end by 13 bases; junction bases not matched to a gene: 13. DNA for the CDR3: TGTGCCAGCAGCGCCGGGACAGGGAGGAACGTCCCCCTCCACTTT. This gives the protein CASSAGTGRNVPLHF.

This clonotype showed up many times. The V call is TRBV6-2 or TRBV6-3, the J call TRBJ2-7; TRBD1 agrees at 8 bases. Germline V gene data show CDR1 as MNHEY and CDR2 as SVGEGT. Trimming took 2 bases from V and 7 from J; bases not matched to a gene: 7. The CDR3 contains 14 residues. CDR3 coding DNA: TGTGCCAGCAGTTACCAGGGGGCCTCTGGAGAGCAGTACTTC. Translating gives CASSYQGASGEQYF.

This clonotype was seen repeatedly, ten times or more. The rearrangement uses TRBV29-1 and TRBJ2-1; 10 bases are a match to TRBD1. The ends lost 4 bases at V and 7 bases at J; junction bases unmatched: 7. This CDR3 has 14 residues. Germline V lookup: CDR1 SQVTM, CDR2 ANQGSEA. CDR3 sequence: CSVVLTGGLNEQFF. CDR3 bases: TGCAGCGTTGTATTGACAGGGGGCCTAAATGAGCAGTTCTTC.

This clonotype was observed many times. The chain combines TRBV30 with TRBJ2-7; D is unresolved. The germline V gene encodes CDR1 GTSNPN and CDR2 SVGIG (reference sequence). V lost 1 base and J 2 bases, leaving 12 bases between the germline ends. The CDR3 extends over 14 amino acids. The CDR3 DNA reads TGTGCCTGGAGTGGTCGGCCGCCAACCTACGAGCAGTACTTC. This codes for CAWSGRPPTYEQYF.

The chain uses TRBV9 and TRBJ1-3; no clear D. The CDR3 has 16 residues. Trimming shortened V by 3 bases and J by 2 bases, and 15 bases separated the two germline ends. Germline loops: CDR1 SGDLS, CDR2 YYNGEE. This CDR3 reads CASSASAGVPGNTIYF. DNA of the CDR3: TGTGCCAGCAGCGCCAGTGCAGGAGTCCCTGGAAACACCATATATTTT.

This clonotype was observed many times. This sequence joins TRBV5-5 and TRBJ2-6; 8 nucleotides align to TRBD1. Unmatched junction bases numbered 5, after V lost 3 bases and J lost 0 bases. The CDR3 has 17 amino acids. Germline CDR1 and CDR2: SGHKS and YYEKEE (reference sequence). CDR3 nucleotides: TGTGCCAGCAGCTCAGGGGGCGCCCCCTCTGGGGCCAACGTCCTGACTTTC. Its translation is CASSSGGAPSGANVLTF.

This clonotype was detected ten times or more. V gene TRBV6-2 or TRBV6-3 combines with J gene TRBJ1-1; D unresolved. The germline gives CDR1 MNHEY, CDR2 SVGEGT. Trimming took off 2 bases at V and 2 bases at J, with 15 bases between the two ends. CDR3 length: 16 residues. The chain's CDR3 is CASSYLRGQSNTEAFF. The CDR3 bases are TGTGCCAGCAGTTACCTGAGAGGGCAGTCCAACACTGAAGCTTTCTTT.

This clonotype turned up a few times. The chain recombines TRBV28 with TRBJ2-7, with D hard to call. The V gene lost 4 bases and the J gene lost 0 bases, with 4 bases spanning the gap. This CDR3 contains 12 residues. The germline CDR1 and CDR2 sequences are MDHEN and SYDVKM. CDR3 DNA: TGTGCCAGCAGTTCGAACTCCTACGAGCAGTACTTC. Translation gives CASSSNSYEQYF.

The rearrangement links TRBV6-1 to TRBJ2-7; no definite D call. The CDR3 totals 12 residues. V was pared by 6 bases and J by 2 bases, with 8 bases between. From germline, CDR1 is MNHNS and CDR2 SASEGT. The CDR3 DNA reads TGTGCCAGCAGAACAGAACCCTACGAGCAGTACTTC. This codes for CASRTEPYEQYF.

V and J are TRBV10-2 and TRBJ2-4; 9 nucleotides match TRBD2. V lost 5 bases, J lost 5 bases, and 4 bases stayed unmatched. The CDR3 extends over 14 amino acids. Per germline, CDR1 WSHSY and CDR2 SAAADI. CDR3 residues: CASSRSGGQNIQYF. The CDR3 DNA is TGCGCCAGCAGTCGTAGCGGGGGACAAAACATTCAGTACTTC.

This clonotype occurred a few times. This sequence joins TRBV11-2 and TRBJ2-1; a weak D match, TRBD2 (6 bases). CDR1 is SGHAT, CDR2 FQNNGV, per germline. This CDR3 comprises 16 residues. Trimming pared 4 bases from V and 0 bases from J, leaving 13 bases between. CDR3: CASSSRGLTSYNEQFF. The CDR3 nucleotides read TGTGCCAGCAGCTCCCGGGGACTGACCTCCTACAATGAGCAGTTCTTC. Using reference TRBV11-2 and TRBJ2-1 for the parts outside the CDR3, the full variable domain is EAGVAQSPRYKIIEKRQSVAFWCNPISGHATLYWYQQILGQGPKLLIQFQNNGVVDDSQLPKDRFSAERLKGVDSTLKIQPAKLEDSAVYLCASSSRGLTSYNEQFFGPGTRLTVL.

This clonotype was detected only a few times. The genes are TRBV28 and TRBJ1-5; no firm D call. Trimming pared 2 bases from V and 4 bases from J, leaving 9 bases between. This CDR3 contains 14 residues. Germline CDR1 reads MDHEN; CDR2 reads SYDVKM. The CDR3 spells CASSLGQLNQPQHF. CDR3 bases: TGTGCCAGCAGTTTAGGGCAGCTTAATCAGCCCCAGCATTTT.

This rearrangement joins TRBV20-1 to TRBJ1-1; D is unresolved. This CDR3 spans 13 amino acids. The germline V and J ends were trimmed by 6 bases and 0 bases, with 11 bases remaining between them. Per the germline V gene, CDR1 is DFQATT and CDR2 is SNEGSKA (reference sequence). The CDR3 loop reads CSARTTMNTEAFF. The CDR3, as DNA: TGCAGTGCCAGGACCACCATGAACACTGAAGCTTTCTTT.